One and the same sample provided the 27 T cell receptor beta chains below, sequenced in a study of early stage breast cancer tumors. Assay used: immunoSEQ multiplex PCR; TCRdb lists only in-frame clones, some missing. The sample holds some 41,000 clones, 70% to 80% seen once. The sequenced material came from blood. These receptors were obtained from a person aged 50-59 years with breast cancer.

CDR3 nucleotides: TGTGCCAGCAGCCAAAAGTCCGGGACAGGGAGTTCACCCCTCCACTTT. This sequence encodes CASSQKSGTGSSPLHF. The chain joins TRBV7-2 to TRBJ1-6; TRBD1 matches 9 bases. V shed 5 bases, J shed 9 bases, and the junction held 11 bases outside the gene matches. The CDR3 has 16 residues. The germline CDR1 and CDR2 sequences are SGHTA and FQGNSA.

The genes are TRBV27 and TRBJ2-3; 7 nucleotides align to TRBD2. The CDR3 has 15 amino acids. Per the germline V gene, CDR1 is MNHEY and CDR2 is SMNVEV (reference sequence). V gave up 5 bases and J gave up 0 bases; unmatched junction bases: 5. The CDR3 region has the DNA TGTGCCAGCAGTCGACTCGGGGGGAGCACAGATACGCAGTATTTT. It translates to CASSRLGGSTDTQYF.

V is TRBV5-6 and J is TRBJ1-4; TRBD1 agrees at 8 bases. Per germline, CDR1 SGHDT and CDR2 YYEEEE. The ends lost 1 base at V and 8 bases at J; junction bases unmatched: 7. The CDR3 runs 15 residues. The CDR3 loop is CASSLPGQGSEKLFF. The CDR3 DNA reads as TGTGCCAGCAGCTTGCCCGGACAGGGAAGCGAAAAACTGTTTTTT. Full variable domain (remainder filled in from reference TRBV5-6 and TRBJ1-4): DAGVTQSPTHLIKTRGQQVTLRCSPKSGHDTVSWYQQALGQGPQFIFQYYEEEERQRGNFPDRFSGHQFPNYSSELNVNALLLGDSALYLCASSLPGQGSEKLFFGSGTQLSVL.

The gene calls are TRBV5-1 and TRBJ2-1; possibly TRBD1 for D (5 bases). The V end was cut by 4 bases, the J end by 1 base, with 15 bases between. CDR1 and CDR2 (germline): SGHRS, YFSETQ. The CDR3 spans 16 residues. DNA for the CDR3: TGCGCCAGCAGCCCCACGCAGGGTAGTTCCTACAATGAGCAGTTCTTC. This sequence encodes CASSPTQGSSYNEQFF.

V is TRBV18 and J is TRBJ1-4, with 8 bases lining up with TRBD1. The trim removed 4 bases at V and 8 bases at J, leaving 9 bases unmatched. The germline V gene encodes CDR1 KGHSH and CDR2 LQKENI. The CDR3 is 15 amino acids. The CDR3 coding sequence is TGTGCCAGCTCACAAAGAGGGACAGGAGGGGAAAAACTGTTTTTT. This codes for CASSQRGTGGEKLFF.

CDR3 sequence reads: CASAGQTNEKLFF. In nucleotides, the CDR3 is TGTGCCAGTGCGGGACAGACGAATGAAAAACTGTTTTTT. The chain is built from TRBV19 and TRBJ1-4, with TRBD1 matching over 7 bases. V dropped 8 bases and J dropped 5; count of bases not matched to a gene: 5. From germline, CDR1 is LNHDA and CDR2 SQIVND (reference sequence). This CDR3 contains 13 residues.

J is TRBJ2-1 and V is TRBV4-2; 8 positions match TRBD2. Germline V gives CDR1 LGHNA, CDR2 YNFKEQ. The CDR3 totals 18 residues. The V and J ends lost 2 bases and 8 bases, in that order; junction bases with no gene match: 17. CDR3 residues: CASSQIAATGGGSDEQFF. In DNA form, the CDR3 reads TGTGCCAGCAGCCAAATCGCCGCGACTGGCGGGGGGTCGGATGAGCAGTTCTTC.

V is TRBV9 and J is TRBJ1-4; TRBD1 agrees at 9 bases. Germline CDR1 and CDR2: SGDLS and YYNGEE. The J segment lost 5 bases and the V segment lost 4 bases, leaving 6 bases of the junction unmatched. The CDR3 runs 15 residues. The CDR3 sequence is CASSPTTGGNEKLFF. The CDR3 bases are TGTGCCAGCAGCCCAACGACAGGGGGGAATGAAAAACTGTTTTTT.

The chain is built from TRBV19 and TRBJ2-7; TRBD2 agrees at 10 bases. This CDR3 is built from 15 residues. Germline V gene data show CDR1 as LNHDA and CDR2 as SQIVND (reference sequence). V lost 5 bases, J lost 1 base, and 5 bases stayed unmatched. The CDR3 DNA is TGTGCCAGTAGTCGCTTAGCGGGAGGATCCTACGAGCAGTACTTC. Amino acids: CASSRLAGGSYEQYF.

The V gene is TRBV7-2, the J gene TRBJ2-5, with 14 nucleotides matching TRBD2. The V gene end was trimmed by 4 bases and the J gene end by 6 bases; junction bases not matched to a gene: 4. Germline CDR1 and CDR2: SGHTA and FQGNSA. The CDR3 extends over 15 amino acids. The CDR3, as DNA: TGTGCCAGCAGCTCTGGACTAGCGGGAGGAAAGACCCAGTACTTC. The encoded protein is CASSSGLAGGKTQYF.

The gene calls are TRBV2 and TRBJ1-2, with 8 bases aligning to TRBD1. The germline gives CDR1 SNHLY, CDR2 FYNNEI. The CDR3 covers 14 residues. Trimming cost V 5 bases and J 4 bases; bases outside gene matches: 6. The CDR3 here is CASSPDRVGYGYTF. In DNA, the CDR3 is TGTGCCAGCAGTCCGGACAGGGTGGGCTATGGCTACACCTTC.

This chain connects TRBV9 to TRBJ2-7, with 7 bases that match TRBD2. The germline CDR1 and CDR2 sequences are SGDLS and YYNGEE. J was trimmed by 7 bases and V by 1 base; bases with no gene match: 11. The CDR3 loop spans 15 amino acids. The CDR3 region is CASSVRDYPISEQYF. The CDR3 DNA reads as TGTGCCAGCAGCGTAAGGGACTACCCCATTTCGGAGCAGTACTTC.

The CDR3 loop is CATSRDLGAPTNEKLFF. Written as DNA, the CDR3 is TGTGCCACCAGCAGAGATCTGGGGGCTCCAACTAATGAAAAACTGTTTTTT. The genes are TRBV15 and TRBJ1-4; D is perhaps TRBD1 (6 bases). There are 17 residues in the CDR3. Trimming shortened V by 0 bases and J by 0 bases, and 11 bases separated the two germline ends. CDR1 is LNHNV and CDR2 is YYDKDF in the germline V gene (reference sequence).

The CDR3 here is CASSPRSSGLYYEQYF. Here the CDR3 DNA reads TGTGCCAGCAGCCCCAGGAGCAGCGGGTTATACTACGAGCAGTACTTC. This rearrangement joins TRBV7-2 to TRBJ2-7; D may be TRBD2 (6 bases). CDR3 size: 16 residues. Looked up from germline, CDR1 is SGHTA and CDR2 is FQGNSA. The V and J ends lost 5 bases and 3 bases respectively, with 20 bases between them.

CDR3 loop: CASSRDRGVYGYTF. The CDR3 coding sequence is TGTGCCAGCAGCCGCGACAGGGGGGTCTATGGCTACACCTTC. J is TRBJ1-2 and V is TRBV28; 9 bases are a match to TRBD1. Germline loops: CDR1 MDHEN, CDR2 SYDVKM. This CDR3 comprises 14 residues. The V segment lost 6 bases and the J segment 4 bases; nucleotides outside the gene matches: 6.

This clone occurred a few times. V and J are TRBV27 and TRBJ1-1, with D perhaps matching TRBD1 (5 bases). This CDR3 comprises 15 residues. V lost 8 bases and J lost 5, with 21 bases in between. Germline assignment: CDR1 MNHEY and CDR2 SMNVEV (reference sequence). Written as DNA, the CDR3 is TGTGCCAGCCGCGGGGCGATCGTCGGGCGGACTGAAGCTTTCTTT. This gives the protein CASRGAIVGRTEAFF.

The chain uses TRBV5-6 and TRBJ2-7; maybe TRBD1 (8 bases). The CDR3 length is 16 residues. Trimming cost V 4 bases and J 5 bases, with 22 bases left between them. Germline V CDR1 and CDR2: SGHDT, YYEEEE. CDR3 sequence (DNA): TGTGCCAGCAGCACGGGAGGTCGGCAGGGGGCTAACGAGCAGTACTTC. The encoded protein is CASSTGGRQGANEQYF.

Worth noting for this clone: A read error may produce the germline difference seen at one junction end. The rearrangement uses TRBV6-5 and TRBJ2-6; 8 bases are a match to TRBD2. Germline loops: CDR1 MNHEY, CDR2 SVGAGI. The CDR3 spans 14 residues. In nucleotides, the CDR3 is TGTGCCAGCAGTTCCCCGGGAGGGGCCGACGTCCTGACTTTC. This gives the protein CASSSPGGADVLTF.

With regard to this clone: This sample includes further DNA sequences coding for the same CDR3. V is TRBV11-3 and J is TRBJ1-2; no clear D. V lost 1 base to trimming and J lost 2 bases, with 8 bases between them. The CDR3 covers 14 residues. CDR1 is SGHNT, CDR2 YENEEA, per germline. The CDR3 DNA follows: TGTGCCAGCAGCTTAGGGACGGGGAACTATGGCTACACCTTC. Translating gives CASSLGTGNYGYTF.

The rearrangement uses TRBV19 and TRBJ2-5, with 13 bases aligning to TRBD2. Germline V gives CDR1 LNHDA, CDR2 SQIVND (reference sequence). The CDR3 sequence is 15 residues long. J gave up 5 bases and V 7 bases, and 7 bases lay outside the gene matches. The CDR3: CASTRTSGGRETQYF. The CDR3 DNA sequence: TGTGCCAGTACCAGGACTAGCGGGGGCAGGGAGACCCAGTACTTC.

This clone was seen only a few times. CDR3 in amino acids: CSVGGDYEQYF. CDR3 nucleotide sequence: TGCAGCGTTGGCGGGGACTACGAGCAGTACTTC. This chain joins TRBV29-1 and TRBJ2-7; D is possibly TRBD2 (6 bases). Trimming left V 4 bases short and J 3 bases short, with 7 bases between. The CDR3 covers 11 residues. Germline V gives CDR1 SQVTM, CDR2 ANQGSEA.

This clone was seen a few times. The chain couples TRBV7-9 to TRBJ1-2; 8 bases align to TRBD1. Trimming cost V 5 bases and J 0 bases; bases outside gene matches: 11. The CDR3 contains 17 residues. Germline V gene data show CDR1 as SEHNR and CDR2 as FQNEAQ (reference sequence). The CDR3 DNA sequence: TGTGCCAGCAGCATGCCGGGACAGGTCGGGGCTAACTATGGCTACACCTTC. Translating it yields CASSMPGQVGANYGYTF. Full variable domain (outside the CDR3, taken from reference TRBV7-9 and TRBJ1-2): DTGVSQNPRHKITKRGQNVTFRCDPISEHNRLYWYRQTLGQGPEFLTYFQNEAQLEKSRLLSDRFSAERPKGSFSTLEIQRTEQGDSAMYLCASSMPGQVGANYGYTFGSGTRLTVV.

The chain has TRBV19 and TRBJ1-3, with a weak D call TRBD1 (6 bases). CDR1 is LNHDA, CDR2 SQIVND, per germline (reference sequence). The length of the CDR3 is 14 residues. Deletions cut 6 bases from V and 0 bases from J, with 9 bases between. The CDR3 DNA follows: TGTGCCAGTAGCGGGACAAGCTCTGGAAACACCATATATTTT. It codes for CASSGTSSGNTIYF.

This chain connects TRBV30 to TRBJ1-5, with TRBD1 as a possible D gene (5 bases). The CDR3 has 17 amino acids. V was clipped by 0 bases and J by 7 bases, with 22 bases between them. Germline loops: CDR1 GTSNPN, CDR2 SVGIG (reference sequence). The CDR3 sequence is CAWSVSDGGRGRQPQHF. The DNA of the CDR3 is TGTGCCTGGAGTGTAAGTGATGGTGGTAGGGGAAGGCAGCCCCAGCATTTT.

This clone was detected a few times. The chain links TRBV19 to TRBJ1-1, with a possible D match to TRBD1 (6 bases). The germline V gene has CDR1 LNHDA and CDR2 SQIVND (reference sequence). The V end lost 3 bases, the J end lost 1 base, and 15 bases lay between the germline ends. The CDR3 is made up of 16 amino acids. Here the CDR3 DNA reads TGTGCCAGTAGTATTAGGACAGTTAGTGGGAACACTGAAGCTTTCTTT. Protein sequence: CASSIRTVSGNTEAFF. Full variable domain (outside the CDR3, taken from reference TRBV19 and TRBJ1-1): DGGITQSPKYLFRKEGQNVTLSCEQNLNHDAMYWYRQDPGQGLRLIYYSQIVNDFQKGDIAEGYSVSREKKESFPLTVTSAQKNPTAFYLCASSIRTVSGNTEAFFGQGTRLTVV.

The rearrangement joins TRBV5-1 to TRBJ1-4; 9 nucleotides agree with TRBD1. CDR1 SGHRS and CDR2 YFSETQ come from the germline V gene. V shed 3 bases, J shed 12 bases, and the junction held 9 bases outside the gene matches. CDR3 length equals 14 residues. The CDR3 DNA follows: TGCGCCAGCAGCTCCGGGACAGGGTTTCCGGAACTGTTTTTT. As protein: CASSSGTGFPELFF.

The chain's CDR3 is CASSFGGRDYGYTF. Written as DNA, the CDR3 is TGCGCCAGCAGCTTCGGGGGGCGCGACTATGGCTACACCTTC. The chain joins TRBV5-1 to TRBJ1-2; TRBD1 is a possible D gene (6 bases). Trimming took off 2 bases at V and 3 bases at J, with 11 bases between the two ends. CDR3 size: 14 residues. Germline loops: CDR1 SGHRS, CDR2 YFSETQ. The entire variable domain, with the rest obtained from reference TRBV5-1 and TRBJ1-2, is as follows: KAGVTQTPRYLIKTRGQQVTLSCSPISGHRSVSWYQQTPGQGLQFLFEYFSETQRNKGNFPGRFSGRQFSNSRSEMNVSTLELGDSALYLCASSFGGRDYGYTFGSGTRLTVV.